This TCR beta chain was sequenced for a study of blood T cells in healthy people across ages. Study-wide results and caveats: The study could not conclusively compare naive and antigen-experienced cells, given its unsorted PBMCs.

Germline CDR1 reads DFQATT; CDR2 reads SNEGSKA (reference sequence). CDR3 length equals 17 residues. PCR was performed a second time for about 7 to 11 cycles using a sample-barcoded 5' primer and a J-beta primer mix. TCRdb independently ran MiXCR on the 5' RACE reads; one entry per CDR3 protein. The sample shows 650,000 to 1,000,000 distinct CDR3 sequences, about 42% of them seen only once. This clonotype was observed a single time. Its cognate antigen is unknown. Donors gave around 9.3 milliliters of peripheral blood apiece. This chain connects TRBV20-1 to TRBJ2-1; tentatively, D is TRBD1 (7 bases). Gene TRBJ2-7 matches the end of the DNA better, so the J call may be wrong. This TCR came from a man older than 75 in good health. Sequencing input: blood. The CDR3 loop reads CSAIRGTDPSSYNEQYF. The CDR3 nucleotides read TGCAGTGCCATTCGCGGGACAGACCCTAGCTCCTACAATGAGCAGTACTTC.